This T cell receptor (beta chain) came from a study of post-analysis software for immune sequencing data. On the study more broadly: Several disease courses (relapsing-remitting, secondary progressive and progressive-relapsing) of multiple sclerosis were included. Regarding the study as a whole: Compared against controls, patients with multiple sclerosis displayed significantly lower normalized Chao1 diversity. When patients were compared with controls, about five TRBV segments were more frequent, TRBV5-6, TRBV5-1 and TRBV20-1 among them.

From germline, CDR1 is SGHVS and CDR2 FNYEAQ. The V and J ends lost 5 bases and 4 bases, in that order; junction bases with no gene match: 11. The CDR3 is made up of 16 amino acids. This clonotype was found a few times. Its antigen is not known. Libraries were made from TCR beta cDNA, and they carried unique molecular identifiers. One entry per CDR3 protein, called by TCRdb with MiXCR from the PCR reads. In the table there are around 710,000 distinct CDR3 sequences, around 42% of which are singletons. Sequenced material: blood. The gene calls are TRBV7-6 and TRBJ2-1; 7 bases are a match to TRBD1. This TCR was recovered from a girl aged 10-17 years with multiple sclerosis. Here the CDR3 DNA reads TGTGCCAGCAGCACACACCCGGGGACAGAATACAATGAGCAGTTCTTC. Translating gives CASSTHPGTEYNEQFF.